These 9 T cell receptor beta chains were all obtained from the same sample, sequenced in a study of T cells in Graves' hyperthyroidism and ophthalmopathy. The CDR3 regions of TCR beta were amplified from RNA transcripts. First-round RT-PCR targeting the TCR CDR3 was performed with the HTBI primer set. TCRdb processed the multiplex PCR reads anew with MiXCR; each CDR3 protein has one entry. The sample contains some 400,000 distinct CDR3 sequences, roughly 19% of which appear only once. Sequenced sample: blood. The receptors derive from a young woman with Graves' hyperthyroidism.

This clonotype was observed many times. This chain connects TRBV10-3 to TRBJ1-1, with D unresolved. The CDR3 is 11 residues long. CDR1 ENHRY and CDR2 SYGVKD come from the germline V gene. The V end lost 11 bases, the J end lost 0 bases, and 7 bases lay between the germline ends. CDR3 protein: CAVSMNTEAFF. CDR3 DNA: TGTGCCGTTTCCATGAACACTGAAGCTTTCTTT.

This clonotype was seen at least ten times. V gene TRBV30 combines with J gene TRBJ2-5; the match to TRBD1 covers 8 bases. Germline V gene lookup returns CDR1 GTSNPN and CDR2 SVGIG (reference sequence). This CDR3 spans 14 amino acids. The V gene end was trimmed by 1 base and the J gene end by 5 bases; junction bases not matched to a gene: 6. CDR3 sequence (DNA): TGTGCCTGGAGTGGGGCAGGGGGCTACGAGACCCAGTACTTC. Encoded protein: CAWSGAGGYETQYF.

This clonotype was observed at least ten times. The chain recombines TRBV6-5 with TRBJ1-1; D is possibly TRBD1 (6 bases). Between the trimmed V and J ends, which lost 0 bases and 7 bases, there was a span of 15 bases. The CDR3 is 15 residues long. Germline V CDR1 and CDR2: MNHEY, SVGAGI. The CDR3 reads CASSYSGGRSYEAFF. The CDR3 nucleotides are TGTGCCAGCAGTTACTCCGGGGGCCGCTCCTATGAAGCTTTCTTT.

This clonotype showed up just a few times. The chain joins TRBV3-1 to TRBJ2-7; TRBD1 aligns across 7 bases. The junction had 9 bases not matched to a gene; V was cut back by 3 bases and J by 4 bases. CDR1 is LGHDT, CDR2 YNNKEL, per germline (reference sequence). This CDR3 has 15 residues. This chain's CDR3 is CASSHDRAVRYEQYF. As DNA, the CDR3 is TGTGCCAGCAGCCATGACAGGGCGGTGAGGTACGAGCAGTACTTC.

There are many counts of this clonotype. The J gene is TRBJ2-3, the V gene TRBV2, with 7 bases lining up with TRBD1. The CDR3 has 14 amino acids. The V gene's germline CDR1 is SNHLY and CDR2 FYNNEI. V lost 2 bases and J lost 5; bases outside the gene matches: 4. CDR3 nucleotides: TGTGCCAGCAGTGAATCGAGGGGGCAAGATACGCAGTATTTT. This sequence encodes CASSESRGQDTQYF.

This clonotype has ten or more counts. This chain uses TRBV30 with TRBJ1-5, with a weak D call TRBD1 (6 bases). This CDR3 is 15 amino acids long. Trimming took 2 bases from V and 0 from J, leaving 11 bases between them. Per the germline V gene, CDR1 is GTSNPN and CDR2 is SVGIG (reference sequence). The CDR3 coding sequence is TGTGCCTGGAGTAGGGACAACCATAGCAATCAGCCCCAGCATTTT. This gives the protein CAWSRDNHSNQPQHF.

In this sample, this clonotype turned up many times. This chain connects TRBV24-1 to TRBJ2-7; D is ambiguous. Per germline, CDR1 KGHDR and CDR2 SFDVKD. V lost 4 bases and J lost 3, with 6 bases in between. The CDR3 contains 12 residues. The CDR3 is CATSENSYEQYF. The DNA for the CDR3 is TGTGCCACCAGTGAGAACAGCTACGAGCAGTACTTC.

This clonotype was detected many times. The gene calls are TRBV6-5 and TRBJ1-3, with D uncertain. Germline CDR1 and CDR2: MNHEY and SVGAGI. Trimming removed 2 bases at V and 0 bases at J, with 5 bases between. CDR3 length: 14 amino acids. CDR3 coding DNA: TGTGCCAGCAGTTACAGTAACTCTGGAAACACCATATATTTT. It is translated as CASSYSNSGNTIYF.

At least ten counts were recorded for this clonotype. In DNA, the CDR3 is TGTGCCAGCAGTCAGCGACAGGGAACGACCGGGGAGCTGTTTTTT. This gives the protein CASSQRQGTTGELFF. This chain joins TRBV6-1 and TRBJ2-2; 7 bases are shared with TRBD1. The CDR3 consists of 15 residues. Looked up from germline, CDR1 is MNHNS and CDR2 is SASEGT. V lost 5 bases, J lost 5 bases, and 8 bases stayed unmatched.